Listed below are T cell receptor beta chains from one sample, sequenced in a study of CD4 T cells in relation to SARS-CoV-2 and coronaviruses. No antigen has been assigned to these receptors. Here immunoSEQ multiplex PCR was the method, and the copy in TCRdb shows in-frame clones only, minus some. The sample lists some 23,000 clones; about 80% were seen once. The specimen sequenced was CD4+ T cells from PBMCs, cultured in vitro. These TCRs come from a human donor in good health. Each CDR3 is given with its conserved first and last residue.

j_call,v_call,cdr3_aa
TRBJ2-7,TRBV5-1,CASSFTHQEQYF
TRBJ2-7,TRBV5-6,CASSTDSSYEQYF
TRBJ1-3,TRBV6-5,CASSYSVGAGNTIYF
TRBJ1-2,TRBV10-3,CAISGTGDNYGYTF
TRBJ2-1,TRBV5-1,CASSLVSDNEQFF
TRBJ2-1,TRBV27,CASSLFALASNEQFF
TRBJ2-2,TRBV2,CASNLLAGGPTGELFF
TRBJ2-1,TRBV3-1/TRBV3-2,CASSQTPGLAAYNEQFF
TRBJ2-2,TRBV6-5,CASSGQGRETGELFF
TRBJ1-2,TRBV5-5,CASSLDLRNYGYTF
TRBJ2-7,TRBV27,CASSGHEYEQYF
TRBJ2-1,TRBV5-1,CASSPAGARRPYNEQFF
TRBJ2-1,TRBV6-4,CASSTTSGEINEQFF
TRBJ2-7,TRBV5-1,CASSLRLAGAYEQYF
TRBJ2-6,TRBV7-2,CASSLDFNSRSGANVLTF
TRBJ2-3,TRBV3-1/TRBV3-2,CASSLGGFEESADTQYF
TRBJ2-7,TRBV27,CASRDPGRLHEQYF
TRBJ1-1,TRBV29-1,CSVQTGMNTEAFF
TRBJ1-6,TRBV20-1,CSASFPLSYNSPLHF
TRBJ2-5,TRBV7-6,CASSRAETQYF
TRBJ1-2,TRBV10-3,CAISLTGGGNYGYTF
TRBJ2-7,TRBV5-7,CASSFSGTSHYEQYF
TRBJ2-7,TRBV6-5,CASRRGSYEQYF
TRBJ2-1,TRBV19,CASSMREASYNEQFF
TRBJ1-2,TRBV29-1,CSVETPLGTNYGYTF
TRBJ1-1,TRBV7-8,CASSLGQTNTEAFF
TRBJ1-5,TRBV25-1,CASARRVDNQPQHF
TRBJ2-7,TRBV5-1,CASSFRARNYEQYF
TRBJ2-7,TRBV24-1,CASPSPASKWLLYF
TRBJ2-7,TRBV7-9,CASSGLAGYEQYF
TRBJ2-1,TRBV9,CASSVSGTSYNEQFF
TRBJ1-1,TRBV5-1,CASSLADRAGTEAFF
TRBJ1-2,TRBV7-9,CASSLWTDYGYTF
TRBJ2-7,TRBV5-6,CASSPTRTGDYEQYF
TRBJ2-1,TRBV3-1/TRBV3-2,CASSPQASGHNEQFF
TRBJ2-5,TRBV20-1,CSGWSQETQYF
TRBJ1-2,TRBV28,CASSLYTGAGGYTF
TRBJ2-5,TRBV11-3,CASSVYLGETQYF
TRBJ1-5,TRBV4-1,CASSQPTGGNQPQHF
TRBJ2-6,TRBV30,CAWSPLGQVYSGANVLTF